Included here is one TCR beta chain sequence, with context. The sample belongs to a study of cytomegalovirus exposure and HLA in healthy donors. It was with 60 Vbeta and 13 Jbeta primers that the PCR ran. TCRdb keeps only in-frame clones here, not all; method: immunoSEQ multiplex PCR. Among fewer than 200,000 clones listed, around 80% were seen once. What was sequenced was PBMCs. This sequence originates from a woman between 18 and 29 years old in good health and CMV-seronegative.

The CDR3 DNA reads TGCGCCAGCAGCTTGGGCCCTACCCGCGAGCAGTACTTC. It is translated as CASSLGPTREQYF. This chain connects TRBV5-1 to TRBJ2-7; no definite D call. Germline assignment: CDR1 SGHRS and CDR2 YFSETQ. V was shortened by 0 bases and J by 6 bases, with 10 bases between the two germline ends. This CDR3 region has 13 residues.